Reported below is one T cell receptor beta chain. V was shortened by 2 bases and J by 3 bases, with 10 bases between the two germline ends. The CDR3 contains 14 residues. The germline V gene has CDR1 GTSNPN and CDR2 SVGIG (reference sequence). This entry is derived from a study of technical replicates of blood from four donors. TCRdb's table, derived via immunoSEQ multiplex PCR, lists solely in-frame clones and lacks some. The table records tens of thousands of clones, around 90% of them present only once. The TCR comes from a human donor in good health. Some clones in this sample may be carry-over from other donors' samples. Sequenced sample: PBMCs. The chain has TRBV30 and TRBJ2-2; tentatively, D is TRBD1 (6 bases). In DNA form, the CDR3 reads TGTGCCTGGAGTCGGGACACACACACCGGGGAGCTGTTTTTT. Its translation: CAWSRDTHTGELFF.